The 27 T cell receptor beta chains given below trace back to one sample, sequenced in a study of cytomegalovirus exposure and HLA in healthy donors. 60 Vbeta and 13 Jbeta primers were used in PCR. Profiling relied on immunoSEQ multiplex PCR, and the TCRdb table lists in-frame clones only, not all of them. The table includes approximately 190,000 clones, 81% detected once. The sequenced sample was PBMCs. The receptors were gathered from a man over 45 in good health and CMV-seronegative.

The chain employs TRBV29-1 and TRBJ2-5; 7 nucleotides align to TRBD2. The DNA end is more similar to TRBJ2-7, so the J call may be wrong. This CDR3 has 15 residues. Germline CDR1 reads SQVTM; CDR2 reads ANQGSEA. CDR3 residues: CSVSGGLADVYEQYF. The CDR3, as DNA: TGCAGCGTTAGTGGTGGGCTAGCGGATGTCTACGAGCAGTACTTC.

The V and J genes are TRBV9 and TRBJ2-3; perhaps TRBD1 as D (5 bases). This CDR3 spans 13 amino acids. Germline V gene data show CDR1 as SGDLS and CDR2 as YYNGEE. V dropped 7 bases and J dropped 4 bases, with 13 bases sitting between them. CDR3 sequence (DNA): TGTGCCAGCGGAGCAGGGTGGGCAGATACGCAGTATTTT. Translation gives CASGAGWADTQYF.

DNA for the CDR3: TGCAGCGTTGAAGACTCGACAGGGCGTTTCGATACGCAGTATTTT. Residues: CSVEDSTGRFDTQYF. J is TRBJ2-3 and V is TRBV29-1; TRBD1 agrees at 7 bases. Germline V CDR1 and CDR2: SQVTM, ANQGSEA. V was clipped by 0 bases and J by 6 bases; unmatched bases: 9. The CDR3 length is 15 residues.

The chain is built from TRBV4-2 and TRBJ2-7; 8 nucleotides align to TRBD1. The CDR3 is 16 residues long. The germline V gene encodes CDR1 LGHNA and CDR2 YNFKEQ. Germline trimming cut 2 bases from V and 1 base from J; bases unmatched to any gene: 7. CDR3 in DNA: TGTGCCAGCAGCCAACCCGACAGGGGATCATCCTACGAGCAGTACTTC. Encoded protein: CASSQPDRGSSYEQYF.

J is TRBJ2-2 and V is TRBV4-3; D gene uncertain. The CDR3 sequence is 15 residues long. The germline CDR1 and CDR2 sequences are LGHNA and YSLEER. Trimming took 0 bases from V and 7 from J, leaving 12 bases between them. The CDR3 DNA sequence: TGCGCCAGCAGCCAAGATGGCAGGCCCGACGGGGAGCTGTTTTTT. Translation gives CASSQDGRPDGELFF.

The V gene is TRBV5-8, the J gene TRBJ1-2, with a tentative D call TRBD1 (5 bases). CDR1 is SGHTS and CDR2 is YDEGEE in the germline V gene. The CDR3 runs 14 residues. Deletions cut 1 base from V and 8 bases from J, with 15 bases between. This CDR3 is CASSLIGVKGGYTF. CDR3 DNA: TGTGCCAGCAGCTTGATCGGTGTAAAGGGGGGCTACACCTTC.

The chain joins TRBV5-1 to TRBJ2-1, with TRBD2 matching over 10 bases. V dropped 4 bases and J dropped 8; count of bases not matched to a gene: 6. This CDR3 region has 14 residues. From germline, CDR1 is SGHRS and CDR2 YFSETQ. This CDR3 is CASSGDSGGYEQFF. CDR3 sequence (DNA): TGCGCCAGCAGCGGGGATAGCGGGGGGTATGAGCAGTTCTTC.

V and J are TRBV18 and TRBJ2-7; TRBD1 matches at 11 bases. Germline V gene lookup returns CDR1 KGHSH and CDR2 LQKENI. V shed 5 bases, J shed 6 bases, and the junction held 6 bases outside the gene matches. The CDR3 runs to 14 residues. The CDR3 DNA follows: TGTGCCAGCTCAGCGGGACAGGGGGTCTTCGAGCAGTACTTC. This sequence encodes CASSAGQGVFEQYF. Complete variable domain (other parts from reference TRBV18 and TRBJ2-7): NAGVMQNPRHLVRRRGQEARLRCSPMKGHSHVYWYRQLPEEGLKFMVYLQKENIIDESGMPKERFSAEFPKEGPSILRIQQVVRGDSAAYFCASSAGQGVFEQYFGPGTRLTVT.

The J gene is TRBJ2-5, the V gene TRBV6-4; 8 bases line up with TRBD2. The J call may be in error: the DNA end matches TRBJ2-7 better. Germline CDR1 is MRHNA and CDR2 is SNTAGT. CDR3 length: 13 amino acids. CDR3 amino acids: CASSVTSGYEQYF. CDR3 DNA: TGTGCCAGCAGTGTTACTAGCGGCTACGAGCAGTACTTC.

V is TRBV7-2 and J is TRBJ2-3, with 8 bases aligning to TRBD1. Looked up from germline, CDR1 is SGHTA and CDR2 is FQGNSA. J gave up 3 bases and V 4 bases, and 6 bases lay outside the gene matches. This CDR3 comprises 15 residues. CDR3: CASSYRDRTTDTQYF. The CDR3 DNA is TGTGCCAGCAGCTACCGGGACAGGACTACAGATACGCAGTATTTT.

This clone appeared once. This chain uses TRBV7-3 with TRBJ2-6; 11 nucleotides align to TRBD1. The V gene end was trimmed by 7 bases and the J gene end by 1 base; junction bases not matched to a gene: 3. CDR3 length equals 16 residues. The germline V gene has CDR1 SGHTA and CDR2 FQGTGA. CDR3: CASMGDRGSGANVLTF. CDR3 sequence (DNA): TGTGCCAGCATGGGGGACAGGGGGTCTGGGGCCAACGTCCTGACTTTC.

V and J are TRBV19 and TRBJ2-1; D gene ambiguous. The CDR3 sequence is 12 residues long. Germline V gene data show CDR1 as LNHDA and CDR2 as SQIVND (reference sequence). Trimming cost V 5 bases and J 8 bases, with 10 bases left between them. CDR3 nucleotides: TGTGCCAGTAGTTTTGGTCCGGATGAGCAGTTCTTC. It translates to CASSFGPDEQFF.

The chain is built from TRBV7-9 and TRBJ1-2; D is undetermined. Trimming pared 1 base from V and 8 bases from J, leaving 17 bases between. CDR3 size: 15 residues. The germline CDR1 and CDR2 sequences are SEHNR and FQNEAQ (reference sequence). The CDR3 DNA follows: TGTGCCAGCAGCTTAGAAGGCTCGAATTCCGGGGGCTACACCTTC. Protein product: CASSLEGSNSGGYTF.

In its sample, this clone was seen a few times. The chain couples TRBV7-8 to TRBJ1-2; D might be TRBD1 (5 bases). Germline CDR1 SGHVS, CDR2 FQNEAQ. This CDR3 spans 13 amino acids. Trimming took 2 bases from V and 2 from J, leaving 6 bases between them. This CDR3 is CASSLQGNYGYTF. The CDR3 DNA reads TGTGCCAGCAGCTTACAGGGCAACTATGGCTACACCTTC.

J is TRBJ2-7 and V is TRBV27; TRBD1 aligns across 7 bases. V was pared by 4 bases and J by 5 bases, with 8 bases of the junction left unmatched. CDR3 length: 14 amino acids. Germline CDR1 reads MNHEY; CDR2 reads SMNVEV (reference sequence). The DNA for the CDR3 is TGTGCCAGCAGTTCCTGGGACAGCTTCCACGAGCAGTACTTC. Its translation: CASSSWDSFHEQYF.

This rearrangement joins TRBV15 to TRBJ2-2; possible D gene TRBD1, 6 bases. V lost 4 bases, J lost 7 bases, and 22 bases lay in between. The CDR3 length is 17 residues. CDR1 and CDR2 from the germline V gene are LNHNV and YYDKDF (reference sequence). DNA for the CDR3: TGTGCCACCAGCAACCACCGTGGACAGTCCCTCATCGGGGAGCTGTTTTTT. Translated: CATSNHRGQSLIGELFF.

The rearrangement joins TRBV5-1 to TRBJ1-1; 7 bases fit TRBD1. This CDR3 is built from 14 residues. From germline, CDR1 is SGHRS and CDR2 YFSETQ. V shed 5 bases and J 0 bases; nucleotides not matched to a gene: 4. In DNA form, the CDR3 reads TGCGCCAGCAGTCCCGGGACAGTGAACACTGAAGCTTTCTTT. This sequence encodes CASSPGTVNTEAFF. The variable domain in full, with the rest retrieved from reference TRBV5-1 and TRBJ1-1, is KAGVTQTPRYLIKTRGQQVTLSCSPISGHRSVSWYQQTPGQGLQFLFEYFSETQRNKGNFPGRFSGRQFSNSRSEMNVSTLELGDSALYLCASSPGTVNTEAFFGQGTRLTVV.

The chain employs TRBV2 and TRBJ2-7; 8 bases are shared with TRBD1. This CDR3 comprises 15 residues. V lost 8 bases and J lost 7; bases outside the gene matches: 16. Per the germline V gene, CDR1 is SNHLY and CDR2 is FYNNEI. CDR3 sequence: CASGYGGQGAREQYF. The CDR3 DNA reads TGTGCCAGCGGTTATGGCGGACAGGGAGCAAGAGAGCAGTACTTC.

The chain links TRBV6-5 to TRBJ2-7; weak D call: TRBD1 (5 bases). CDR3 length equals 11 residues. Germline CDR1 reads MNHEY; CDR2 reads SVGAGI. V shed 6 bases and J shed 5 bases, with 8 bases lying between them. CDR3 region: CASRSGNEQYF. For the CDR3, the DNA is TGTGCCAGCAGGTCAGGGAACGAGCAGTACTTC.

This chain joins TRBV6-1 and TRBJ2-7, with 7 bases lining up with TRBD1. The CDR3 consists of 13 residues. V was clipped by 5 bases and J by 2 bases; unmatched bases: 3. CDR1 is MNHNS and CDR2 is SASEGT in the germline V gene. CDR3: CASSPGTAYEQYF. CDR3 DNA: TGTGCCAGCAGTCCCGGGACAGCCTACGAGCAGTACTTC.

This rearrangement joins TRBV9 to TRBJ2-1; 8 bases match TRBD2. CDR3 length equals 15 residues. J gave up 2 bases and V 0 bases, and 1 base lay outside the gene matches. Germline CDR1 and CDR2: SGDLS and YYNGEE. The CDR3 nucleotides are TGTGCCAGCAGCGTAGGCGGGGGGACCTACAATGAGCAGTTCTTC. Its protein is CASSVGGGTYNEQFF.

This clone turned up a few times. The chain combines TRBV9 with TRBJ1-2; TRBD1 is a possible D gene (6 bases). The germline V gene encodes CDR1 SGDLS and CDR2 YYNGEE. The length of the CDR3 is 12 residues. V lost 4 bases to trimming and J lost 5 bases, with 9 bases between them. The CDR3 sequence is CASSNRVYGYTF. In DNA form, the CDR3 reads TGTGCCAGCAGCAACAGGGTTTATGGCTACACCTTC.

The rearrangement links TRBV9 to TRBJ1-2, with 9 bases matching TRBD1. Germline-derived CDR1 and CDR2 are SGDLS and YYNGEE. J lost 6 bases, V lost 4 bases, and 10 bases had no gene match. The CDR3 is made up of 15 amino acids. The CDR3 here is CASSRPGQGGHGYTF. Written as DNA, the CDR3 is TGTGCCAGCAGCAGACCGGGACAGGGAGGCCATGGCTACACCTTC. The full variable domain, its missing parts supplied by reference TRBV9 and TRBJ1-2, is DSGVTQTPKHLITATGQRVTLRCSPRSGDLSVYWYQQSLDQGLQFLIQYYNGEERAKGNILERFSAQQFPDLHSELNLSSLELGDSALYFCASSRPGQGGHGYTFGSGTRLTVV.

J is TRBJ2-1 and V is TRBV7-9; TRBD1 is a possible D gene (5 bases). This CDR3 is built from 14 residues. Germline V lookup: CDR1 SEHNR, CDR2 FQNEAQ (reference sequence). V was trimmed by 3 bases and J by 1 base, leaving 7 bases between them. The CDR3 bases are TGTGCCAGCAGCTTGGCAGGGTCCTACAATGAGCAGTTCTTC. This encodes CASSLAGSYNEQFF.

There are a few counts of this clone. V and J are TRBV6-1 and TRBJ2-3; 8 bases are shared with TRBD2. Per germline, CDR1 MNHNS and CDR2 SASEGT. The V gene end was trimmed by 10 bases and the J gene end by 6 bases; junction bases not matched to a gene: 12. The CDR3 is 14 residues long. CDR3 sequence reads: CAIYRRGAGDTQYF. In DNA, the CDR3 is TGTGCCATCTATCGGCGGGGGGCCGGGGATACGCAGTATTTT.

This clone was seen more than once but under ten times. The chain is built from TRBV18 and TRBJ2-5, with 7 bases matching TRBD1. Germline trimming cut 2 bases from V and 5 bases from J; bases unmatched to any gene: 8. CDR3 length: 15 amino acids. Germline loops: CDR1 KGHSH, CDR2 LQKENI. The CDR3 protein is CASSPRRQGMETQYF. In nucleotides, the CDR3 is TGTGCCAGCTCACCAAGGCGACAGGGTATGGAGACCCAGTACTTC.

The rearrangement joins TRBV19 to TRBJ2-7; the match to TRBD2 covers 8 bases. Germline lookup yields CDR1 LNHDA and CDR2 SQIVND (reference sequence). V was pared by 4 bases and J by 6 bases, with 8 bases of the junction left unmatched. CDR3 size: 14 residues. The CDR3 region is CASSTLGGLGEQYF. The CDR3 region has the DNA TGTGCCAGTAGTACCCTGGGGGGACTAGGCGAGCAGTACTTC.